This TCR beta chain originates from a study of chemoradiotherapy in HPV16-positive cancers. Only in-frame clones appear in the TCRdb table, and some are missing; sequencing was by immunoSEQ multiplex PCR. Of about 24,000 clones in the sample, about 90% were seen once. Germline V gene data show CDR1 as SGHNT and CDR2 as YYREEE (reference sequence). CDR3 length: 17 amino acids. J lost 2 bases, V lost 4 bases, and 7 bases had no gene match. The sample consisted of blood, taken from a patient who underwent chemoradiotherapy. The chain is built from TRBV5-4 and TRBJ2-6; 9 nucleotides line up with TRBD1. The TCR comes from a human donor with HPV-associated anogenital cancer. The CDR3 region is CASSRDRARAGANVLTF. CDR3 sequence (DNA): TGTGCCAGCAGCCGGGACAGGGCTAGGGCTGGGGCCAACGTCCTGACTTTC.